This TCR beta chain originates from a study of T cell repertoires in cytomegalovirus infection. Study in general: CMV epitopes, recently identified HLA-C-restricted and well-studied HLA-B-restricted, were used. Indications of both CMV infection and matching HLA type were provided by public TCR beta signatures. General observations from the study: Predominance within the ex vivo response was attributable to HLA-C-restricted CMV-specific TCR beta clonotypes. Accumulated public TCR beta family frequency recognized individuals carrying CMV together with the relevant HLA.

This clonotype appeared a single time. Its antigen is not known. The CDR3 has 14 amino acids. Germline V gene sequence: CDR1 SEHNR, CDR2 FQNEAQ (reference sequence). The junction had 7 bases not matched to a gene; V was cut back by 5 bases and J by 5 bases. TCRdb ran MiXCR on the reads and lists one entry per CDR3 protein. In the table there are approximately 730,000 distinct CDR3 sequences, around a third of which are singletons. Here the sequenced sample was cultured PBMCs, taken from culture after CMV antigen stimulation. This TCR was sampled from a human donor in good health (CMV status not recorded). Some clones in this sample may be carry-over from other donors' samples. The chain recombines TRBV7-9 with TRBJ2-5; 8 positions agree with TRBD1. CDR3 amino acids: CASSGPGGVETQYF. DNA of the CDR3: TGTGCCAGCAGCGGGCCAGGGGGCGTGGAGACCCAGTACTTC.